This TCR beta chain was captured in a study of blood T cell repertoires in COVID-19. Study details: T cells, B-cell-depleted T cells, or PBMCs supplied cDNA or gDNA.

Trimming took 4 bases from V and 4 from J; bases not matched to a gene: 12. This CDR3 spans 17 amino acids. Germline V gene data show CDR1 as SGHDN and CDR2 as FVKESK. TCRdb keeps only in-frame clones here, not all; method: immunoSEQ multiplex PCR. The repertoire has 110,000 to 150,000 clones, about four fifths of them found once; the top ten carry over 2.5%. Input material: peripheral blood. This rearrangement joins TRBV14 to TRBJ2-1; 8 bases fit TRBD2. The clonotype was recovered from an elderly woman with acute or convalescent COVID-19. The CDR3 DNA follows: TGTGCCAGCAGCCCGCCTCCGCGGGGGGAAAAGTACAATGAGCAGTTCTTC. The encoded protein is CASSPPPRGEKYNEQFF. Drawing the rest from reference TRBV14 and TRBJ2-1, the complete variable domain is EAGVTQFPSHSVIEKGQTVTLRCDPISGHDNLYWYRRVMGKEIKFLLHFVKESKQDESGMPNNRFLAERTGGTYSTLKVQPAELEDSGVYFCASSPPPRGEKYNEQFFGPGTRLTVL.